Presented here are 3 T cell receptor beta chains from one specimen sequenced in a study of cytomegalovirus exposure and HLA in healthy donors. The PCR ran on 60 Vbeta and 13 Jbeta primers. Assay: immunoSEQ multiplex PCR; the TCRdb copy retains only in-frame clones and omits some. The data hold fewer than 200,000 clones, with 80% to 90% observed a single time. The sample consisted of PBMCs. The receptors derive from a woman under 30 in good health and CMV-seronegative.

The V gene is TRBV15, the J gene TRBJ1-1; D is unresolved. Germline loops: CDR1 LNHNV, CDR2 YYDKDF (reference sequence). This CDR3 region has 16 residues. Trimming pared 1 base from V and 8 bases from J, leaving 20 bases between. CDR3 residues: CATSRGKGRQEGEAFF. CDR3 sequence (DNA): TGTGCCACCAGCAGAGGTAAGGGCAGGCAAGAGGGCGAAGCTTTCTTT. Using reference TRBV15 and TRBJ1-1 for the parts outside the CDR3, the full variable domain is DAMVIQNPRYQVTQFGKPVTLSCSQTLNHNVMYWYQQKSSQAPKLLFHYYDKDFNNEADTPDNFQSRRPNTSFCFLDIRSPGLGDTAMYLCATSRGKGRQEGEAFFGQGTRLTVV.

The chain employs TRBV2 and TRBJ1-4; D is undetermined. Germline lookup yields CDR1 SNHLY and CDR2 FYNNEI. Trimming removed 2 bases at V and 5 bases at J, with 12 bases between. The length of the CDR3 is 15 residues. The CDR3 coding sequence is TGTGCCAGCAGTGAAAGGCCGGGATTGAATGAAAAACTGTTTTTT. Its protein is CASSERPGLNEKLFF.

The CDR3 sequence is CASSKRGTVLNEQFF. Written as DNA, the CDR3 is TGTGCCAGCAGTAAACGCGGGACAGTACTCAATGAGCAGTTCTTC. The rearrangement links TRBV27 to TRBJ2-1; D possibly corresponds to TRBD1 (7 bases). Trimming removed 5 bases at V and 6 bases at J, with 17 bases between. This CDR3 is built from 15 residues. From germline, CDR1 is MNHEY and CDR2 SMNVEV (reference sequence).